This is a list of T cell receptor beta chains from one sample in a study of CXCR3-negative and CXCR3-positive naive CD8 T cells. No DNA is given; TCRdb re-called the 5' RACE reads and lists each CDR3 protein once. The sample's table shows nearly 110,000 distinct CDR3 sequences. The sample comprised naive CXCR3+ CD8+ T cells from blood. Receptor source: a human donor in good health. Some clones in this sample may be carry-over from other donors' samples. Each CDR3 is given with its conserved first and last residue.

CASSQGNQIYEQYF	TRBJ2-7	TRBV5-1
CASSIGRTQFF	TRBJ2-1	TRBV19
CTSRSRRVVCSPLHF	TRBJ1-6	TRBV27
CATKVLSSTGNTEAFF	TRBJ1-1	TRBV12-3/TRBV12-4
CASSQDSATFNNEQFF	TRBJ2-1	TRBV5-1
CASSLSHNTGELFF	TRBJ2-2	TRBV7-6
CASSLQGRVTDSQYF	TRBJ2-3	TRBV4-3
CASSQGVGTASNQPQHF	TRBJ1-5	TRBV12-3/TRBV12-4
CSVGIGQGHYEQYF	TRBJ2-7	TRBV29-1
CASSPPGTGGIYGYTF	TRBJ1-2	TRBV28
CASSAGGASYNEQFF	TRBJ2-1	TRBV7-9
CASSYSIGDRAYEQYF	TRBJ2-7	TRBV6-5
CASNPRDRVAGANVLTF	TRBJ2-6	TRBV19
CASSLGRLGYQETQYF	TRBJ2-5	TRBV11-2
CATTTELAGEGGASTDTQYF	TRBJ2-3	TRBV12-3/TRBV12-4